This TCR beta chain is from a study of T-cell reconstitution after alpha-beta-depleted transplantation in children. In this sample, this clonotype turned up a few times. Antigen unknown. Points from the study as a whole: Reports say that about two months after transplant, the alpha-beta T cells came out of several hundred graft clones that had expanded. Recipient T cells and thymic progenitors that survived were the source of the high TCRbeta diversity seen at day 60 in some patients. It was newly produced T cells that mostly accounted for T-cell counts and diversity one year after transplant.

Construction of the TCRbeta library involved unique molecular identifiers. Each CDR3 protein is one row after TCRdb ran MiXCR on the PCR reads. The sample holds 500,000 or so distinct CDR3 sequences, approximately 10% seen once. V dropped 0 bases and J dropped 0; count of bases not matched to a gene: 3. Germline CDR1 SGHRS, CDR2 YFSETQ. The CDR3 spans 16 residues. Material: PBMCs, mostly from graft donor cells, obtained 180 days after TCRalphabeta/CD19-depleted stem cell transplant. The receptor's source is a female patient aged 2-10 years who had a stem cell transplant for aplastic anemia, so the T cells may come from the graft donor. The V and J genes are TRBV5-1 and TRBJ1-5, with TRBD1 identical over 7 bases. The CDR3 DNA follows: TGCGCCAGCAGCTTGGGAACAGGGGCTAGCAATCAGCCCCAGCATTTT. Translated: CASSLGTGASNQPQHF. Looking up the rest from reference TRBV5-1 and TRBJ1-5 gives the full variable domain: KAGVTQTPRYLIKTRGQQVTLSCSPISGHRSVSWYQQTPGQGLQFLFEYFSETQRNKGNFPGRFSGRQFSNSRSEMNVSTLELGDSALYLCASSLGTGASNQPQHFGDGTRLSIL.